These 6 T cell receptor beta chains were all obtained from the same sample, sequenced in a study of blood T cell repertoires in COVID-19 (dated by TCRdb to between 2020 and 2021). Library construction relied on the immunoSEQ multiplex PCR assay. TCRdb limited this immuneACCESS table to in-frame rearrangements with V and J called. A share of clones is missing; checked studies link under half to unresolved V genes, and the rest is unexplained. The sample data list approximately 200,000 clones, and roughly 81% of these were observed just once. The ten largest clones take up about an eighth of the sample. Sequenced input: peripheral blood. The receptors were gathered from a woman older than 75 with COVID-19, enrolled during active disease.

In DNA form, the CDR3 reads TGTGCCAGCAGCCCCAGTCCCGGGACAGGGGCGAACACTGAAGCTTTCTTT. Its translation: CASSPSPGTGANTEAFF. The chain links TRBV7-2 to TRBJ1-1; 10 bases match TRBD1. The germline V gene encodes CDR1 SGHTA and CDR2 FQGNSA. The CDR3 is 17 residues long. The V segment lost 5 bases and the J segment 1 base; nucleotides outside the gene matches: 10.

This clone has just a few counts. The genes are TRBV4-3 and TRBJ2-1, with a tentative D call TRBD1 (5 bases). Germline V gives CDR1 LGHNA, CDR2 YSLEER. V was cut by 0 bases and J by 4 bases, with 10 bases left in between. The CDR3 sequence is 15 residues long. This CDR3 reads CASSQEGDSYNEQFF. The CDR3 DNA reads TGCGCCAGCAGCCAAGAAGGAGACAGTTACAATGAGCAGTTCTTC.

This sequence joins TRBV11-3 and TRBJ2-1; 13 bases map to TRBD2. This CDR3 spans 18 amino acids. Germline CDR1 is SGHNT and CDR2 is YENEEA. V lost 5 bases and J lost 4; bases outside the gene matches: 11. CDR3 DNA sequence: TGTGCCAGCAGCATCGGACTAGCGGGAGTATCGGGGTACAATGAGCAGTTCTTC. It specifies CASSIGLAGVSGYNEQFF. The variable domain in full, completed from reference TRBV11-3 and TRBJ2-1, reads EAGVVQSPRYKIIEKKQPVAFWCNPISGHNTLYWYLQNLGQGPELLIRYENEEAVDDSQLPKDRFSAERLKGVDSTLKIQPAELGDSAVYLCASSIGLAGVSGYNEQFFGPGTRLTVL.

The chain combines TRBV5-1 with TRBJ2-3; 7 nucleotides agree with TRBD2. The V gene's germline CDR1 is SGHRS and CDR2 YFSETQ. CDR3 length: 15 amino acids. After removal of 3 bases from V and 4 bases from J, the junction contained 8 bases not matched to a gene. The CDR3 nucleotides are TGCGCCAGCAGCTGGGTGAGCGGGAATGCAGATACGCAGTATTTT. Translated: CASSWVSGNADTQYF.

This rearrangement joins TRBV7-9 to TRBJ2-2; tentative D call: TRBD2 (7 bases). The CDR3 length is 18 residues. The V end was cut by 7 bases, the J end by 0 bases, with 21 bases between. CDR1 and CDR2 from the germline V gene are SEHNR and FQNEAQ (reference sequence). CDR3 DNA sequence: TGTGCCAGCACTCAGGGGCTAGCGGTCATATCGAACACCGGGGAGCTGTTTTTT. This gives the protein CASTQGLAVISNTGELFF.

This clone appeared once. This rearrangement joins TRBV2 to TRBJ2-7, with D perhaps TRBD2 (6 bases). Trimming took off 7 bases at V and 4 bases at J, with 14 bases between the two ends. Germline lookup yields CDR1 SNHLY and CDR2 FYNNEI. The CDR3 loop spans 13 amino acids. Written as DNA, the CDR3 is TGTGCCAGCAACGGGCAGGAGGGATACGAGCAGTACTTC. As protein: CASNGQEGYEQYF.